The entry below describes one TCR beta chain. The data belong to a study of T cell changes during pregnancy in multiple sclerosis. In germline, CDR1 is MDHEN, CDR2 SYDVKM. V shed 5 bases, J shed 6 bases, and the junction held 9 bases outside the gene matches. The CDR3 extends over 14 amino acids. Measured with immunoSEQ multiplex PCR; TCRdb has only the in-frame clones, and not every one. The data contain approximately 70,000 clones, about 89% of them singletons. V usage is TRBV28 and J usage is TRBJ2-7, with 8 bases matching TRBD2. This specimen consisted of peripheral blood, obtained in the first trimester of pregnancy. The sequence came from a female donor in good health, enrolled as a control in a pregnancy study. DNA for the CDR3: TGTGCCAGCAGTCCAATCGGGGGGGGGCGCGAGCAGTACTTC. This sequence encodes CASSPIGGGREQYF.